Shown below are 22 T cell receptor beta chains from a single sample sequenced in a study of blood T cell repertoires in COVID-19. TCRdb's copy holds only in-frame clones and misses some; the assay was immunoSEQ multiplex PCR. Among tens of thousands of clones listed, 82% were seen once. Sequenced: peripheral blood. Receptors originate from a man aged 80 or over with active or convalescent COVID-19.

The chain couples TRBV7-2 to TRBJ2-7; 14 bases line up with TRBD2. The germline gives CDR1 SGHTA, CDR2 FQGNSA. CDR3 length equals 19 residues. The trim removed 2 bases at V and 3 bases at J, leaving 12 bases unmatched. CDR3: CASSLILPGLAGVFYEQYF. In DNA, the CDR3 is TGTGCCAGCAGCTTAATTCTACCGGGACTAGCGGGAGTTTTCTACGAGCAGTACTTC.

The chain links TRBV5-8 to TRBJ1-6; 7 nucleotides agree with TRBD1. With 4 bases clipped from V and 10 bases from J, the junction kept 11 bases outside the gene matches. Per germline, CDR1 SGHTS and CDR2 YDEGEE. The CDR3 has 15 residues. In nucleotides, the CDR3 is TGTGCCAGCAGCCTTGGGACAGTCCTGGAGTCACCCCTCCACTTT. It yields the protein CASSLGTVLESPLHF.

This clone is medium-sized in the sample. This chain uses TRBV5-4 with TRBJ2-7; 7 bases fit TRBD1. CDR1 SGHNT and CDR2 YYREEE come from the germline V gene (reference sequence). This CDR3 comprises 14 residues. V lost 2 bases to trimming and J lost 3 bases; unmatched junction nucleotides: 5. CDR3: CASSFSGTDYEQYF. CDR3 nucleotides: TGTGCCAGCAGCTTCTCCGGGACAGACTACGAGCAGTACTTC.

The CDR3 sequence is CASSLRQVNTEAFF. CDR3 DNA: TGTGCCAGCAGCTTGCGACAGGTAAACACTGAAGCTTTCTTT. The rearrangement links TRBV5-5 to TRBJ1-1; a weak D match, TRBD1 (6 bases). Germline V gene data show CDR1 as SGHKS and CDR2 as YYEKEE (reference sequence). V lost 1 base, J lost 2 bases, and 9 bases lay in between. This CDR3 region has 14 residues. The whole variable domain, remainder taken from reference TRBV5-5 and TRBJ1-1, is DAGVTQSPTHLIKTRGQQVTLRCSPISGHKSVSWYQQVLGQGPQFIFQYYEKEERGRGNFPDRFSARQFPNYSSELNVNALLLGDSALYLCASSLRQVNTEAFFGQGTRLTVV.

The CDR3 loop is CASASGRETTYEQYF. CDR3 DNA sequence: TGTGCCAGCGCTAGCGGGAGGGAGACTACCTACGAGCAGTACTTC. The gene calls are TRBV2 and TRBJ2-7; TRBD2 aligns across 12 bases. The length of the CDR3 is 15 residues. Germline V CDR1 and CDR2: SNHLY, FYNNEI. V dropped 8 bases and J dropped 2; count of bases not matched to a gene: 7.

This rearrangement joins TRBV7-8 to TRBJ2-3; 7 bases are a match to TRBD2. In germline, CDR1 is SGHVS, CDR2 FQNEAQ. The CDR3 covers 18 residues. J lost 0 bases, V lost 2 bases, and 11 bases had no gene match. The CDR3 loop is CASSLQAWGGTSTDTQYF. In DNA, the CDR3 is TGTGCCAGCAGCTTACAGGCTTGGGGGGGGACGAGCACAGATACGCAGTATTTT.

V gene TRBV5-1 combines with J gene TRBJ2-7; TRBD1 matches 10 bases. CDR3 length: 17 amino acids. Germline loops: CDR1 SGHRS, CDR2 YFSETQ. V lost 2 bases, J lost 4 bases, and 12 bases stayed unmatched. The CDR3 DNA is TGCGCCAGCAGCTTCCCCAGGCCAGGACAGGGGGGTTACGAGCAGTACTTC. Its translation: CASSFPRPGQGGYEQYF.

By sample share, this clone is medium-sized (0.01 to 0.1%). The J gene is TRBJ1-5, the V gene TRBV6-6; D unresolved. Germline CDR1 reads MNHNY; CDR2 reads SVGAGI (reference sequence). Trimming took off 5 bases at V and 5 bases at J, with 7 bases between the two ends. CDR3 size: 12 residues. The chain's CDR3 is CASSQSYQPQHF. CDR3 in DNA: TGTGCCAGCAGTCAGAGTTATCAGCCCCAGCATTTT.

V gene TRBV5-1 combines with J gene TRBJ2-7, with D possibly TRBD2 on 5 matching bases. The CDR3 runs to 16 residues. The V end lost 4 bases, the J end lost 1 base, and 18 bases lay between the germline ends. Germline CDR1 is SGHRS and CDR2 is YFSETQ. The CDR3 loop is CASSKALDSLSYEQYF. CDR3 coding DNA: TGCGCCAGCAGCAAGGCCCTGGACTCCCTTTCCTACGAGCAGTACTTC.

This CDR3 is CASRGSRGLQETQYF. For the CDR3, the DNA is TGTGCCAGCAGGGGGAGCAGGGGTCTCCAAGAGACCCAGTACTTC. The rearrangement links TRBV27 to TRBJ2-5; TRBD1 is a possible D gene (6 bases). Germline V lookup: CDR1 MNHEY, CDR2 SMNVEV (reference sequence). The CDR3 totals 15 residues. The V and J ends lost 6 bases and 1 base respectively, with 15 bases between them.

CDR3 in DNA: TGTGCCAGCAGACCCCAGACAGCCCGGACTGAAGCTTTCTTT. Amino acids: CASRPQTARTEAFF. The gene calls are TRBV11-2 and TRBJ1-1, with D maybe TRBD1 (5 bases). Trimming removed 6 bases from V and 5 bases from J, with 16 bases in between. The germline V gene encodes CDR1 SGHAT and CDR2 FQNNGV. This CDR3 region has 14 residues.

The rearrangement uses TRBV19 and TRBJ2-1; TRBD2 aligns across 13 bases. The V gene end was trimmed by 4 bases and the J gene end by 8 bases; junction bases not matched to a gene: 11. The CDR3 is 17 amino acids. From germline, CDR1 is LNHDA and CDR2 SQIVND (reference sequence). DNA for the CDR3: TGTGCCAGTAGTAAAAGGACTAGCGGGAGCCTTGTTGATGAGCAGTTCTTC. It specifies CASSKRTSGSLVDEQFF.

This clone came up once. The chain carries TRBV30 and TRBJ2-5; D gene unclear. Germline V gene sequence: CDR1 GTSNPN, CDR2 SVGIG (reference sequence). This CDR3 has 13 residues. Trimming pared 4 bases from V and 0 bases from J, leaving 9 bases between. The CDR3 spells CAWKREYQETQYF. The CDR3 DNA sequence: TGTGCCTGGAAGAGAGAGTACCAAGAGACCCAGTACTTC.

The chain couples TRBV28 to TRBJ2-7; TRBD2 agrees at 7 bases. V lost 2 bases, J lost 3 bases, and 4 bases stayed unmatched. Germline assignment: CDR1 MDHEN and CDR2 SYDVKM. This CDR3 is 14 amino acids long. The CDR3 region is CASSLGGGGYEQYF. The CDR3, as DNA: TGTGCCAGCAGTTTAGGGGGGGGAGGCTACGAGCAGTACTTC.

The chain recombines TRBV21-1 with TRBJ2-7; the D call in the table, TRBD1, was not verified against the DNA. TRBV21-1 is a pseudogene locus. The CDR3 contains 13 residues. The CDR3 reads CASSNLRTGRQYF. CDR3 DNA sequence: TGTGCCAGCAGCAACCTCCGGACAGGGCGTCAGTACTTC.

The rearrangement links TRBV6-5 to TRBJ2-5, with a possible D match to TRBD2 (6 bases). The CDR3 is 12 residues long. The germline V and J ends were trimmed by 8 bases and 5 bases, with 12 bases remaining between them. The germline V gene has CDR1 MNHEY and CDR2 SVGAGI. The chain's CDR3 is CASSAAGETQYF. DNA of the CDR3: TGTGCCAGCTCCGCCGCGGGGGAGACCCAGTACTTC.

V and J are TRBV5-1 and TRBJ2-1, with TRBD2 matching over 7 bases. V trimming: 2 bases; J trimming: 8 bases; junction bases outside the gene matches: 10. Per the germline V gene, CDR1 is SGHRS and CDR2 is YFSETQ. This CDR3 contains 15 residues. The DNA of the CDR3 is TGCGCCAGCAGCTTTGGGCTAGCGGCCGGGGATGAGCAGTTCTTC. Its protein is CASSFGLAAGDEQFF.

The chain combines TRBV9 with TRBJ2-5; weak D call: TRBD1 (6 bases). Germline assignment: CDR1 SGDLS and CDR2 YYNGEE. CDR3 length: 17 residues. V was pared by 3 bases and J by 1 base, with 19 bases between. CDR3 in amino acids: CASSGITGGQIQETQYF. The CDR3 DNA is TGTGCCAGCAGCGGAATTACCGGAGGACAGATCCAAGAGACCCAGTACTTC.

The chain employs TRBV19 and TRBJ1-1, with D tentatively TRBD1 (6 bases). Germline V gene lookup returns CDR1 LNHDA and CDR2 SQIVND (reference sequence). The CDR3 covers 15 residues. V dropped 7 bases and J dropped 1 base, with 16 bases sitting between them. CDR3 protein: CASTVGGSANTEAFF. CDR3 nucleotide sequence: TGTGCCAGTACCGTAGGGGGTTCCGCGAACACTGAAGCTTTCTTT.

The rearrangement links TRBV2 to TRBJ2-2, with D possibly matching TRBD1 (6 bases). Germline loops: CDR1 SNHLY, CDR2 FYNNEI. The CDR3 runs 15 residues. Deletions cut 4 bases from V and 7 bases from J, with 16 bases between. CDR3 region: CASSVRTDLVGELFF. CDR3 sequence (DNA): TGTGCCAGCAGTGTAAGGACAGACCTCGTCGGGGAGCTGTTTTTT.

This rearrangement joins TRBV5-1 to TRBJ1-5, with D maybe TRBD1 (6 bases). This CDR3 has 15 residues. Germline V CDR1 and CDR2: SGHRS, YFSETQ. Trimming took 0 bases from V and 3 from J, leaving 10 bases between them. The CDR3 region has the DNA TGCGCCAGCAGCTTGGAGGGGGGGCCCAATCAGCCCCAGCATTTT. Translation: CASSLEGGPNQPQHF.

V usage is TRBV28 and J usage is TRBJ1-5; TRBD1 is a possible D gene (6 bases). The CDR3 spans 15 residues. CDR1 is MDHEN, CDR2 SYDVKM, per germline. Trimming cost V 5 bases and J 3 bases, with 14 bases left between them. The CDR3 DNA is TGTGCCAGCAGTCAGGACAGTGGATTCAATCAGCCCCAGCATTTT. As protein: CASSQDSGFNQPQHF.